This T cell receptor beta chain is from a study of blood T cell repertoires in COVID-19 (dated by TCRdb to between 2020 and 2021). In the study overall: Samples covering the acute and convalescent phases of COVID-19 were provided by collaborators in the United States, Italy and Spain. Nearly every sample came with metadata listing a de-identified subject ID, COVID-19 status, age in years and sex. The samples were drawn from the first 160 participants of the ongoing ImmuneRACE study and from 1,254 subjects provided by 6 global collaborators. The repertoires were released in a freely available public database meant as a resource for research on the immune response to SARS-CoV-2. Where available, HLA class I and class II types were obtained from metadata supplied by the sample provider rather than from assay-based typing. The dataset comprised deeply sampled blood TCRbeta repertoires from subjects exposed to, actively infected with, or recovered from COVID-19. The prospective study material was composed of cDNA or gDNA derived from T cells, B-cell-depleted T cells, or PBMCs. General findings and caveats noted by the study authors: The quantity of clinical and demographic metadata differed by source and by participant and was supplied without curation.

Note on this clone: Its antigen remains undetermined. Base qualities were left out, and no much larger clone turns up one base away.

Each collaborating institution followed its own protocols to collect whole blood in K2EDTA tubes. Collaborator samples were shipped for TCRbeta analysis as frozen whole blood, isolated PBMCs, or DNA extracted from either sample type. TCRbeta CDR3 regions were amplified from genomic DNA by means of the immunoSEQ Assay, a bias-controlled multiplex PCR. The paper's processing steps were these. The number of nucleated cells in each sample was estimated from the amplification of reference gene primers within the assay. To quantify the absolute abundance of each unique TCRbeta CDR3 rearrangement, sequence reads were collapsed and filtered. For each sample, productive Simpson clonality was calculated as the square root of Simpson's diversity index across productive rearrangements. TCRdb's version of the immuneACCESS table is confined to in-frame rearrangements and falls short of the full clone set. An unresolved V gene accounts for under half of the shortfall where checked; the remainder is of unknown origin. D and trimming were read from the DNA, whereas the V and J calls and clone size are those reported in that table. The sample profile shows hundreds of thousands of clones; 88% of them were found once. 4% of the sample is held by the ten biggest clonotypes.

V sheds 10 bases and J sheds 8 bases, leaving 17 bases between their ends. The germline V gene gives CDR1 as MGHDK and CDR2 as SYGVNS. CDR3 length: 12 amino acids, cysteine to phenylalanine. Only the CDR3 DNA stays, 36 bases, in frame from base 1. Sequencing was done on a sample of peripheral blood. In this chain, TRBV25-1 is recombined with TRBJ1-1; no D gene can be assigned with confidence. The sequence was obtained from a woman aged 45 to 65 with active or convalescent COVID-19. The CDR3 reads as follows: CANQVGDSEAFF. In nucleotides, the sequence is TGTGCCAACCAGGTCGGGGATAGCGAAGCTTTCTTT.